This TCR beta chain was observed in a study of response to subunit inactivated influenza vaccine. A single record per CDR3 protein comes from TCRdb applying MiXCR to the RT-PCR reads. Of roughly 650,000 distinct CDR3 sequences in the sample, roughly 15% were seen once. The sequence derives from a man aged 50-59 years who received an inactivated influenza vaccine. This sample comprised PBMCs from blood, obtained 14 to 15 days before vaccination.

The DNA for the CDR3 is TGTGCCAGTGATCACCGGGGGTTCCCCGAAGACACCATATATTTT. Translating it yields CASDHRGFPEDTIYF. This chain joins TRBV7-9 and TRBJ1-3; tentative D call: TRBD1 (5 bases). Per the germline V gene, CDR1 is SEHNR and CDR2 is FQNEAQ (reference sequence). The CDR3 is 15 amino acids. V was trimmed by 9 bases and J by 8 bases, leaving 23 bases between them.